This TCR beta chain came from a study of Tregs in tolerant kidney transplant recipients. Regarding the study as a whole: Activated donor B cell expansion appeared to reveal the most relevant donor-specific TCRbeta repertoire. The small number of patients limits these findings pending further validation.

TCRdb's table, derived via immunoSEQ multiplex PCR, lists solely in-frame clones and lacks some. The sample totals about 23,000 clones. The CDR3 runs 15 residues. Germline V CDR1 and CDR2: LNHDA, SQIVND (reference sequence). Note on this clone: Its antigen is as yet unknown. The DNA ends 3 residues before the CDR3 does, and the rest of the CDR3 is filled in from the germline J gene.

Recipients received nonmyeloablative bone marrow transplants from related graft donors, with transient mixed chimerism. Thawed PBMCs were FACS-sorted into unstimulated CD4+CD25+CD127- regulatory T cells, CD4+CD25- non-regulatory cells, CD4 and CD8 cells. The clonotype originates from a human patient who received a combined kidney and bone marrow transplant. Some of these T cells may belong to the graft donor. V and J are TRBV19 and TRBJ1-2; D possibly corresponds to TRBD1 (6 bases). Sequencing was performed on CD4+ T cells from blood (PBMCs), taken 6 months after the transplant. The chain's CDR3 is CASSPPYREIGGYTF. The sequenced part of the CDR3 DNA is TGTGCCAGTAGTCCCCCGTACAGGGAAATAGGCGGC.